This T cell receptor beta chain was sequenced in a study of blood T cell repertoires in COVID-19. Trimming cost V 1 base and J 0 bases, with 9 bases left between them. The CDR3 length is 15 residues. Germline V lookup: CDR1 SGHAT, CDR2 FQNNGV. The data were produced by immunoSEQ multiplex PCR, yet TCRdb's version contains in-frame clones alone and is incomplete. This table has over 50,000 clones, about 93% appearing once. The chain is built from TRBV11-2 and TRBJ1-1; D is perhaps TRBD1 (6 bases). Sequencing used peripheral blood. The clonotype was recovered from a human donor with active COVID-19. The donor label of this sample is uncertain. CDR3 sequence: CASSLGTVMNTEAFF. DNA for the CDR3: TGTGCCAGCAGCTTAGGGACAGTCATGAACACTGAAGCTTTCTTT. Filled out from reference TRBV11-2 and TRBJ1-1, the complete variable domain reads EAGVAQSPRYKIIEKRQSVAFWCNPISGHATLYWYQQILGQGPKLLIQFQNNGVVDDSQLPKDRFSAERLKGVDSTLKIQPAKLEDSAVYLCASSLGTVMNTEAFFGQGTRLTVV.